Below are 27 T cell receptor beta chains sequenced from a single sample in a study of T-cell reconstitution after alpha-beta-depleted transplantation in children. Unique molecular identifiers were incorporated into the prepared TCRbeta library. TCRdb reanalysed the PCR reads using MiXCR and keeps one entry per CDR3 protein. The sample lists about 250,000 distinct CDR3 sequences, roughly a quarter occurring once. The sequences come from PBMCs, mostly from graft donor cells, collected 360 days after TCRalphabeta/CD19-depleted stem cell transplant. These receptors came from a female patient aged 2-15 years who had a stem cell transplant for congenital amegakaryocytic thrombocytopenia, so the T cells may come from the graft donor.

This clonotype appeared a few times. The rearrangement links TRBV28 to TRBJ2-3, with D possibly being TRBD2 (6 bases). CDR1 and CDR2 from the germline V gene are MDHEN and SYDVKM. This CDR3 is built from 15 residues. The V end was cut by 4 bases, the J end by 5 bases, with 16 bases between. DNA for the CDR3: TGTGCCAGCAGTTCCCCGGGACTTAGGAAAGATACGCAGTATTTT. It is translated as CASSSPGLRKDTQYF.

This clonotype was seen a handful of times. The rearrangement uses TRBV12-3 or TRBV12-4 and TRBJ2-4; 9 bases agree with TRBD1. The V and J ends lost 3 bases and 4 bases, in that order; junction bases with no gene match: 10. The CDR3 runs to 17 residues. CDR3: CASSFLSGTGQKNIQYF. The CDR3, as DNA: TGTGCCAGCAGTTTTCTTTCCGGGACAGGGCAAAAAAACATTCAGTACTTC.

A few counts support this clonotype. CDR3 bases: TGTGCCACCAGCAGATCCCCACCGGGACCGAGTAATGAAAAACTGTTTTTT. Its translation is CATSRSPPGPSNEKLFF. The genes are TRBV15 and TRBJ1-4; D may be TRBD1 (5 bases). V shed 2 bases and J shed 4 bases, with 17 bases lying between them. The germline gives CDR1 LNHNV, CDR2 YYDKDF (reference sequence). The CDR3 spans 17 residues.

This clonotype came up many times. The rearrangement uses TRBV29-1 and TRBJ2-7; D not certain. CDR1 SQVTM and CDR2 ANQGSEA come from the germline V gene. The length of the CDR3 is 11 residues. V was shortened by 5 bases and J by 5 bases, with 10 bases between the two germline ends. The CDR3 DNA sequence: TGCAGCGTTTCAAGGGTTAACGAGCAGTACTTC. Translating gives CSVSRVNEQYF.

This clonotype was detected only a few times. The V gene is TRBV20-1, the J gene TRBJ2-2; 7 bases line up with TRBD2. In germline, CDR1 is DFQATT, CDR2 SNEGSKA (reference sequence). CDR3 length: 15 amino acids. The V gene end was trimmed by 3 bases and the J gene end by 4 bases; junction bases not matched to a gene: 8. The CDR3 spells CSASRRTRGTGELFF. In nucleotides, the CDR3 is TGCAGTGCTAGTAGGAGGACTAGAGGCACCGGGGAGCTGTTTTTT.

The chain joins TRBV15 to TRBJ2-7; no definite D call. CDR1 is LNHNV, CDR2 YYDKDF, per germline (reference sequence). The CDR3 runs 14 residues. Deletions cut 5 bases from V and 0 bases from J, with 11 bases between. CDR3 residues: CATSWSRSSYEQYF. CDR3 DNA sequence: TGTGCCACCAGCTGGTCGCGAAGCTCCTACGAGCAGTACTTC.

This clonotype has more than one count but fewer than ten. V is TRBV15 and J is TRBJ2-1; D may be TRBD2 (6 bases). Germline CDR1 is LNHNV and CDR2 is YYDKDF (reference sequence). V was clipped by 1 base and J by 10 bases, with 20 bases between them. The CDR3 has 16 amino acids. CDR3 region: CATSRARTPRGGEQFF. The CDR3 coding sequence is TGTGCCACCAGCAGAGCTCGGACGCCTCGAGGAGGGGAGCAGTTCTTC.

This sequence joins TRBV11-2 and TRBJ2-3; weak D call: TRBD2 (5 bases). CDR1 and CDR2 (germline): SGHAT, FQNNGV. Between the trimmed V and J ends, which lost 2 bases and 2 bases, there was a span of 14 bases. This CDR3 is 16 amino acids long. In DNA form, the CDR3 reads TGTGCCAGCAGCTTATCACGGGGTATGGTCACAGATACGCAGTATTTT. This translates into CASSLSRGMVTDTQYF.

In its sample, this clonotype was seen once. The gene calls are TRBV27 and TRBJ2-1, with 13 positions matching TRBD2. V trimming: 3 bases; J trimming: 8 bases; junction bases outside the gene matches: 4. CDR1 is MNHEY, CDR2 SMNVEV, per germline (reference sequence). This CDR3 region has 15 residues. The CDR3 DNA reads as TGTGCCAGCAGTTTCGCGGGACTAGCGGGATATGAGCAGTTCTTC. This translates into CASSFAGLAGYEQFF.

The chain carries TRBV6-2 or TRBV6-3 and TRBJ2-7; D is perhaps TRBD2 (6 bases). Deletions cut 8 bases from V and 7 bases from J, with 18 bases between. This CDR3 is 13 amino acids long. CDR1 MNHEY and CDR2 SVGEGT come from the germline V gene. The DNA of the CDR3 is TGTGCCAGCGGTCCAGCCGGGACTGGAGAGCAGTACTTC. This sequence encodes CASGPAGTGEQYF.

This clonotype came up a few times. The rearrangement uses TRBV7-6 and TRBJ1-1; D is unclear. With 3 bases removed from V and 3 bases from J, the gap between germline ends came to 20 bases. Germline loops: CDR1 SGHVS, CDR2 FNYEAQ. The CDR3 totals 17 residues. The CDR3 nucleotides read TGTGCCAGCAGCTTCGGGGTTCTGGGCAGACATCACACTGAAGCTTTCTTT. Protein: CASSFGVLGRHHTEAFF.

V usage is TRBV2 and J usage is TRBJ2-3, with D unclear. CDR1 and CDR2 (germline): SNHLY, FYNNEI. This CDR3 spans 15 amino acids. V was trimmed by 10 bases and J by 0 bases, leaving 17 bases between them. This CDR3 reads CATKSGSTSTDTQYF. The CDR3 DNA sequence: TGTGCCACCAAAAGTGGATCAACTAGCACAGATACGCAGTATTTT.

Worth noting for this clonotype: One end of the junction does not line up with germline, which may come from a read error. The J gene is TRBJ2-1, the V gene TRBV4-1; D might be TRBD1 (6 bases). Germline V gene sequence: CDR1 MGHRA, CDR2 YSYEKL. The CDR3 has 16 residues. The CDR3 DNA follows: TGCGCCAGTAGCCAAGAGACAGGTAGTTTTTACAATGAGCAGTTCTTC. Amino acid sequence: CASSQETGSFYNEQFF.

The rearrangement uses TRBV20-1 and TRBJ1-2; 9 nucleotides match TRBD1. CDR1 DFQATT and CDR2 SNEGSKA come from the germline V gene (reference sequence). Trimming at V came to 6 bases and at J to 4 bases, leaving 9 bases not matched to a gene. The CDR3 runs 14 residues. CDR3 sequence (DNA): TGCAGTGCCAGCAGACAGGGGGGTGGCTATGGCTACACCTTC. This translates into CSASRQGGGYGYTF.

The chain links TRBV29-1 to TRBJ2-7, with 10 positions matching TRBD2. After removal of 0 bases from V and 7 bases from J, the junction contained 9 bases not matched to a gene. Per the germline V gene, CDR1 is SQVTM and CDR2 is ANQGSEA. The CDR3 loop spans 15 amino acids. The CDR3 DNA reads as TGCAGCGTTGAAGATCAGGCTAGCGGGAGTGGGGAGCAGTACTTC. It is translated as CSVEDQASGSGEQYF.

This clonotype was seen a handful of times. The chain is built from TRBV11-2 and TRBJ2-7; 10 nucleotides line up with TRBD1. With 2 bases clipped from V and 2 bases from J, the junction kept 3 bases outside the gene matches. The CDR3 loop spans 15 amino acids. Germline V gene lookup returns CDR1 SGHAT and CDR2 FQNNGV. The CDR3 DNA reads as TGTGCCAGCAGCTTACGGACAGGGGGGGCCTACGAGCAGTACTTC. Encoded protein: CASSLRTGGAYEQYF.

This clonotype was detected many times. The V gene is TRBV12-3 or TRBV12-4, the J gene TRBJ1-1; 8 bases are a match to TRBD1. The V gene end was trimmed by 10 bases and the J gene end by 6 bases; junction bases not matched to a gene: 4. The CDR3 runs 11 residues. CDR3 loop: CATRQGSEAFF. CDR3 nucleotides: TGTGCCACCCGACAGGGGTCTGAAGCTTTCTTT.

V is TRBV20-1 and J is TRBJ1-4; weak D call: TRBD1 (5 bases). Trimming took 1 base from V and 7 from J, leaving 13 bases between them. CDR3 size: 14 residues. CDR1 and CDR2 from the germline V gene are DFQATT and SNEGSKA (reference sequence). Here the CDR3 DNA reads TGCAGTGCTAGAGGTGGAGGGGAGGTTGAAAAACTGTTTTTT. This sequence encodes CSARGGGEVEKLFF.

Details on this clonotype: The junction and the germline gene differ at one end; a read error may be behind it. CDR3 coding DNA: TGTGCCAGCAGTTTCTTCCGGGAGCCAGGGAGGGAGACCGAGTACTTC. Its translation: CASSFFREPGRETEYF. This chain links TRBV12-3 or TRBV12-4 with TRBJ2-5; 7 bases fit TRBD2. The CDR3 has 16 amino acids.

There are a few counts of this clonotype. DNA of the CDR3: TGTGCCAGCAGTCCCAAGCCGGGTTACACAGATACGCAGTATTTT. This sequence encodes CASSPKPGYTDTQYF. The J gene is TRBJ2-3, the V gene TRBV13; D call uncertain. The germline V and J ends were trimmed by 6 bases and 2 bases, with 15 bases remaining between them. Germline V CDR1 and CDR2: PRHDT, FYEKMQ (reference sequence). This CDR3 contains 15 residues.

CDR3 sequence: CASSPGGGQQYF. The CDR3 DNA reads as TGTGCCAGCAGCCCGGGGGGCGGTCAGCAGTACTTC. The chain joins TRBV5-4 to TRBJ2-7; a possible D gene is TRBD2 (7 bases). Germline V gives CDR1 SGHNT, CDR2 YYREEE (reference sequence). V lost 4 bases and J lost 8, with 13 bases in between. The CDR3 consists of 12 residues.

The chain carries TRBV7-9 and TRBJ1-4; no clear D. In germline, CDR1 is SEHNR, CDR2 FQNEAQ (reference sequence). The CDR3 runs 14 residues. Trimming took 4 bases from V and 4 from J, leaving 10 bases between them. CDR3 coding DNA: TGTGCCAGCAGCTGGGTGATTGGTAATGAAAAACTGTTTTTT. Amino acid sequence: CASSWVIGNEKLFF.

The genes are TRBV6-5 and TRBJ2-1; D gene uncertain. V dropped 5 bases and J dropped 8 bases, with 7 bases sitting between them. Germline CDR1 is MNHEY and CDR2 is SVGAGI. This CDR3 is built from 11 residues. CDR3 sequence (DNA): TGTGCCAGCAGTACTTACCATGAGCAGTTCTTC. Translated: CASSTYHEQFF.

This chain connects TRBV6-1 to TRBJ2-5; TRBD1 agrees at 7 bases. J gave up 3 bases and V 6 bases, and 4 bases lay outside the gene matches. The germline V gene has CDR1 MNHNS and CDR2 SASEGT. The CDR3 is 13 residues long. DNA of the CDR3: TGTGCCAGCAGAAGACAGGGAGAAGAGACCCAGTACTTC. Its protein product is CASRRQGEETQYF.

This clonotype was seen a few times. V usage is TRBV5-1 and J usage is TRBJ2-3; the match to TRBD1 covers 10 bases. Germline loops: CDR1 SGHRS, CDR2 YFSETQ. The trim removed 6 bases at V and 6 bases at J, leaving 13 bases unmatched. This CDR3 spans 16 amino acids. The CDR3 reads CASTLWGDRGADTQYF. For the CDR3, the DNA is TGCGCCAGCACTCTGTGGGGGGACAGGGGAGCGGATACGCAGTATTTT.

This clonotype was found many times. As DNA, the CDR3 is TGTGCCAGCAGCCCCGAAAGCATTCAGTACTTC. It specifies CASSPESIQYF. The V gene is TRBV6-2 or TRBV6-3, the J gene TRBJ2-4; D is unresolved. Germline V gives CDR1 MNHEY, CDR2 SVGEGT. V was pared by 6 bases and J by 9 bases, with 9 bases between. The CDR3 covers 11 residues.

V is TRBV5-1 and J is TRBJ2-7, with 15 bases matching TRBD2. This CDR3 has 18 residues. In germline, CDR1 is SGHRS, CDR2 YFSETQ. J was trimmed by 1 base and V by 0 bases; bases with no gene match: 5. In nucleotides, the CDR3 is TGCGCCAGCAGCTTGGGGACTAGCGGGGGGGCCATGTCCTACGAGCAGTACTTC. Protein: CASSLGTSGGAMSYEQYF.